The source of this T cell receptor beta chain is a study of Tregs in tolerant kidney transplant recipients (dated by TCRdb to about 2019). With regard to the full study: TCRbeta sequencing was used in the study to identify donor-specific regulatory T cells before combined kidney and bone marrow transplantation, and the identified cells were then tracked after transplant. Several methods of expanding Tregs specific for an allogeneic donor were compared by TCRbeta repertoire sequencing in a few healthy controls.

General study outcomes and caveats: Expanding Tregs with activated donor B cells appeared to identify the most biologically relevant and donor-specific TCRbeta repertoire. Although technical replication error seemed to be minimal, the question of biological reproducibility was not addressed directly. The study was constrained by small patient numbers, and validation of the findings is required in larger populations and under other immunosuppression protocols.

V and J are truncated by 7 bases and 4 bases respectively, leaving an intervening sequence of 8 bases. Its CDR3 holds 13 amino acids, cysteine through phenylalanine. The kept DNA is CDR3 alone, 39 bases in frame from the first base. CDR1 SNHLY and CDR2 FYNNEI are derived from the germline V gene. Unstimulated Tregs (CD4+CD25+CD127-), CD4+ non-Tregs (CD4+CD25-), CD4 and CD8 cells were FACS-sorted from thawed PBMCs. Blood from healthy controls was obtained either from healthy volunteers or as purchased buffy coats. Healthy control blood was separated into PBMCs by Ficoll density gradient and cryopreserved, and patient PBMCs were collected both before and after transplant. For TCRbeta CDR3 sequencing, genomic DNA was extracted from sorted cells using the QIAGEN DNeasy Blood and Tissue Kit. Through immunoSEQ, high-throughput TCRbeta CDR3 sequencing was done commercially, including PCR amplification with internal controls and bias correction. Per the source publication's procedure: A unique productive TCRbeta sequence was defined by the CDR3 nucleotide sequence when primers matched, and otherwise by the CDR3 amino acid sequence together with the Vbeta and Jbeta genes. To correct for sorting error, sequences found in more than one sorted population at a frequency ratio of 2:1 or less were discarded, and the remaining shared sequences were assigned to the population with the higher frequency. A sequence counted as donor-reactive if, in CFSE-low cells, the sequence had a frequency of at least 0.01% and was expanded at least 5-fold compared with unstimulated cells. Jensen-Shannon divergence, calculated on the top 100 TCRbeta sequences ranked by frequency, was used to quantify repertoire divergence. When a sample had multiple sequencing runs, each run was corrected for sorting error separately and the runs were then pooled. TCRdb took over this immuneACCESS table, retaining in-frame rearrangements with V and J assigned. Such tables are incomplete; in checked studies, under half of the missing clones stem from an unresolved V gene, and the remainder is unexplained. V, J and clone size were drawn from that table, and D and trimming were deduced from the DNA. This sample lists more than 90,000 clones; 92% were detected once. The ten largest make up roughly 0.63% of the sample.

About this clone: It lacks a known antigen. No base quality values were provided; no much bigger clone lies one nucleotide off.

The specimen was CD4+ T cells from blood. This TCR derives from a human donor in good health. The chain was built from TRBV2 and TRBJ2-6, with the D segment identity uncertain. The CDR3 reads CASTFAGANVLTF. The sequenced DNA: TGTGCCAGCACCTTCGCGGGGGCCAACGTCCTGACTTTC.